One T cell receptor (beta chain) is described in this entry. Antigen: not known. The protocol was immunoSEQ multiplex PCR, while the TCRdb copy is restricted to in-frame clones and leaves out a portion. The table has more than 80,000 clones, roughly 69% seen once. The sample comes from a study of shared clonotypes between healthy human individuals. The CDR3 totals 14 residues. Trimming left V 2 bases short and J 5 bases short, with 13 bases between. The germline V gene encodes CDR1 MNHEY and CDR2 SMNVEV (reference sequence). Whole-study results and caveats: Although depth was large, rarefaction showed that sequencing of the sorted subsets was incomplete.

This TCR came from a man aged 25-45 years in good health. This chain connects TRBV27 to TRBJ2-7; D is unresolved. Material: memory CD8+ T cells sorted from blood. Subset of the sample: CD45RO+ cells pooled with CCR7-negative TemRA cells. The CDR3 protein is CASSLKAFAHEQYF. The CDR3 DNA sequence: TGTGCCAGCAGTTTAAAAGCGTTCGCCCACGAGCAGTACTTC.